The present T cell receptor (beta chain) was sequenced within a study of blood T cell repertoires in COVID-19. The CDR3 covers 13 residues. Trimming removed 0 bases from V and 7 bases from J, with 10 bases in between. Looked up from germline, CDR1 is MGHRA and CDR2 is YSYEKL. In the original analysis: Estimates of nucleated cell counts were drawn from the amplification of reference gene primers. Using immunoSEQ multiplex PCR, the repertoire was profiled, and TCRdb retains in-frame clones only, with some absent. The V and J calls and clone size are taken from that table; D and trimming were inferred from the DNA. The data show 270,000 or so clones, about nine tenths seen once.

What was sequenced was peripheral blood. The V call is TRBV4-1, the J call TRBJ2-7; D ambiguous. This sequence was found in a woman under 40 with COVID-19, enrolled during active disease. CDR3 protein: CASSQDSYWEQYF. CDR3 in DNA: TGCGCCAGCAGCCAAGATTCGTACTGGGAGCAGTACTTC.